The entry below gives a single T cell receptor beta chain sequence along with its context. Its antigen is not known. The sample originates from a study of vaccination effects on CD4 cells after COVID-19. Study background: Antigen-specific CD4+ T cells were expanded with viral peptide pools in the ViraFEST assay before sequencing. Post-vaccine sample collection fell at a median of 72 days after the second dose.

Study-wide findings and caveats: In the late period after vaccination, infection- and vaccine-induced clones contracted markedly.

This CDR3 comprises 11 residues. Per the germline V gene, CDR1 is DFQATT and CDR2 is SNEGSKA (reference sequence). Profiled with immunoSEQ multiplex PCR; TCRdb holds only in-frame clones, not every one. The profile shows 40,000 to 55,000 clones, 76% of them singletons. At the end of nine to ten days of culture, CD4+ T cells were isolated. Infection with SARS-CoV-2 occurred in the person between March and December 2020, and PCR confirmed it. Participants got two doses of BNT162b2 or mRNA-1273 vaccine. This clonotype originated in a human donor who had a prior SARS-CoV-2 infection. The genes are TRBV20-1 and TRBJ2-1, with 7 bases identical to TRBD2. The material sequenced was CD4+ T cells from PBMCs cultured without peptide, taken after COVID-19 vaccination. The CDR3 protein is CRVAGYNEQFF. In DNA form, the CDR3 reads TGCAGAGTAGCGGGCTACAATGAGCAGTTCTTC.